Reported below is one T cell receptor (beta chain). Its specificity is not known. This sample stems from a study of OX40 agonist ivuxolimab in advanced cancers. Per the germline V gene, CDR1 is WNHNN and CDR2 is SYGVQD (reference sequence). This CDR3 is 13 amino acids long. Trimming cost V 0 bases and J 12 bases, with 14 bases left between them. Assay: immunoSEQ multiplex PCR; the TCRdb copy retains only in-frame clones and omits some. The data show tens of thousands of clones, with over 80% seen just once and 30% to 40% held by the top ten. Blood got drawn at baseline, again on cycle 4 day 1, and then on cycle 7 day 1. Regarding the study as a whole: With doses of 0.1 to 3.0 mg/kg, CD4+ and CD8+ blood T cells had undergone clonal expansion by week 6.

Material: CD4+ or CD8+ T cells sorted from blood, obtained in a trial of the OX40 agonist ivuxolimab. The V call is TRBV10-1, the J call TRBJ1-1; D is ambiguous. The TCR originated in an adult with an advanced solid tumor such as melanoma, head and neck, liver or kidney cancer. The CDR3 sequence is CASSESRARISFF. The CDR3, as DNA: TGCGCCAGCAGTGAGTCCCGGGCTAGGATATCTTTCTTT.